This entry lists 18 T cell receptor beta chains sequenced from one sample in a study of long-term antiretroviral therapy in people with HIV. It was version v3.0 of the immunoSEQ assay that was run at survey level. Data came from immunoSEQ multiplex PCR; TCRdb stores just in-frame clones and leaves some out. The sample contains some 31,000 clones, around 97% of which appear only once. The sequencing here drew on unsorted PBMCs, taken 6.9 years after starting antiretroviral therapy. The source is a man aged 25 to 40 with HIV.

The gene calls are TRBV9 and TRBJ1-4, with 9 bases aligning to TRBD1. V trimming: 4 bases; J trimming: 8 bases; junction bases outside the gene matches: 9. The CDR3 covers 15 residues. Looked up from germline, CDR1 is SGDLS and CDR2 is YYNGEE. This chain's CDR3 is CASSSTQGAREKLFF. The CDR3 coding sequence is TGTGCCAGCAGCTCCACACAGGGGGCAAGGGAAAAACTGTTTTTT.

The chain links TRBV5-4 to TRBJ2-7; D might be TRBD1 (5 bases). Germline V CDR1 and CDR2: SGHNT, YYREEE (reference sequence). CDR3 length: 11 residues. V was pared by 5 bases and J by 5 bases, with 8 bases between. The CDR3 DNA sequence: TGTGCCAGCAGTTGGGGCGACGAGCAGTACTTC. Its protein product is CASSWGDEQYF.

The V gene is TRBV5-8, the J gene TRBJ2-3; D gene ambiguous. Looked up from germline, CDR1 is SGHTS and CDR2 is YDEGEE. This CDR3 has 12 amino acids. V shed 2 bases and J shed 14 bases, with 15 bases lying between them. The chain's CDR3 is CASSFLRFYWYF. For the CDR3, the DNA is TGTGCCAGCAGCTTTTTGCGTTTTTATTGGTATTTT.

This rearrangement joins TRBV18 to TRBJ2-7; D gene uncertain. V lost 2 bases and J lost 4, with 12 bases in between. Per the germline V gene, CDR1 is KGHSH and CDR2 is LQKENI. The CDR3 has 14 residues. CDR3 sequence reads: CASSPAGVLYEQYF. CDR3 nucleotides: TGTGCCAGCTCACCAGCTGGGGTCCTATACGAGCAGTACTTC.

The J gene is TRBJ1-6, the V gene TRBV11-1, with D maybe TRBD1 (6 bases). Trimming shortened V by 5 bases and J by 7 bases, and 12 bases separated the two germline ends. The CDR3 has 14 amino acids. Germline V gives CDR1 SGHAT, CDR2 FQDESV (reference sequence). The CDR3 sequence: CASSQGTTNSPLHF. The DNA of the CDR3 is TGTGCCAGCAGCCAGGGGACGACAAATTCACCCCTCCACTTT.

The chain joins TRBV30 to TRBJ1-1; the match to TRBD1 covers 7 bases. The J segment lost 4 bases and the V segment lost 3 bases, leaving 14 bases of the junction unmatched. The CDR3 consists of 16 residues. Germline CDR1 is GTSNPN and CDR2 is SVGIG (reference sequence). The CDR3 DNA reads as TGTGCCTGGAGCCCACAAGGGGGCTGGGGAGGCACTGAAGCTTTCTTT. This translates into CAWSPQGGWGGTEAFF.

The chain has TRBV5-4 and TRBJ2-3; TRBD2 aligns across 11 bases. The CDR3 extends over 17 amino acids. Trimming cost V 0 bases and J 5 bases; bases outside gene matches: 8. CDR1 and CDR2 from the germline V gene are SGHNT and YYREEE (reference sequence). CDR3 nucleotide sequence: TGTGCCAGCAGCTTGGAAGCTAGCGGGGGGCCCCTAGATACGCAGTATTTT. Translated: CASSLEASGGPLDTQYF.

The rearrangement uses TRBV7-2 and TRBJ1-6; tentatively, D is TRBD1 (5 bases). There are 17 residues in the CDR3. The germline V gene has CDR1 SGHTA and CDR2 FQGNSA. Trimming removed 2 bases from V and 0 bases from J, with 11 bases in between. In nucleotides, the CDR3 is TGTGCCAGCAGCTTATACCCAGGGCCCTCCTATAATTCACCCCTCCACTTT. Translation gives CASSLYPGPSYNSPLHF.

This rearrangement joins TRBV19 to TRBJ2-5; D remains ambiguous. The length of the CDR3 is 12 residues. Trimming shortened V by 0 bases and J by 5 bases, and 4 bases separated the two germline ends. The germline gives CDR1 LNHDA, CDR2 SQIVND (reference sequence). The DNA for the CDR3 is TGTGCCAGTAGTATAGACAGCGAGACCCAGTACTTC. Protein product: CASSIDSETQYF.

V and J are TRBV11-3 and TRBJ2-1, with TRBD1 matching 9 bases. Germline assignment: CDR1 SGHNT and CDR2 YENEEA. The CDR3 covers 13 residues. V dropped 1 base and J dropped 9; count of bases not matched to a gene: 1. This chain's CDR3 is CASSLGGQGEQFF. CDR3 DNA sequence: TGTGCCAGCAGCTTAGGGGGACAGGGTGAGCAGTTCTTC.

The rearrangement links TRBV9 to TRBJ2-3; TRBD2 matches 12 bases. The germline gives CDR1 SGDLS, CDR2 YYNGEE. Trimming at V came to 3 bases and at J to 6 bases, leaving 8 bases not matched to a gene. This CDR3 comprises 16 residues. CDR3 residues: CASSARTSGEGDTQYF. The CDR3 region has the DNA TGTGCCAGCAGCGCGAGGACTAGCGGGGAGGGCGATACGCAGTATTTT.

This chain uses TRBV6-1 with TRBJ2-3; either TRBD1 or TRBD2 may fit D (6 bases each). Trimming cost V 3 bases and J 6 bases, with 19 bases left between them. This CDR3 contains 16 residues. The germline gives CDR1 MNHNS, CDR2 SASEGT. The CDR3 here is CASSDITGAGWDTQYF. The CDR3 DNA is TGTGCCAGCAGTGACATAACGGGGGCCGGATGGGATACGCAGTATTTT.

The chain combines TRBV19 with TRBJ1-1; TRBD1 aligns across 12 bases. The CDR3 is 16 amino acids. Germline CDR1 is LNHDA and CDR2 is SQIVND (reference sequence). With V trimmed by 4 bases and J by 0 bases, 3 bases remained unmatched. The CDR3 DNA follows: TGTGCCAGTAGTAGGGGACAGGGGGCGTTGAACACTGAAGCTTTCTTT. Encoded protein: CASSRGQGALNTEAFF.

The chain is built from TRBV4-1 and TRBJ1-2; weak D call: TRBD1 (6 bases). This CDR3 is 16 amino acids long. With 4 bases removed from V and 4 bases from J, the gap between germline ends came to 19 bases. Germline V lookup: CDR1 MGHRA, CDR2 YSYEKL. The CDR3 sequence is CASSPQGMDSGYGYTF. The CDR3, as DNA: TGCGCCAGCAGCCCCCAGGGTATGGACAGTGGCTATGGCTACACCTTC.

In this sample, this clone turned up once. The gene calls are TRBV19 and TRBJ1-4, with D maybe TRBD1 (6 bases). The V gene lost 4 bases and the J gene lost 5 bases, with 14 bases spanning the gap. Germline CDR1 LNHDA, CDR2 SQIVND (reference sequence). The CDR3 consists of 15 residues. The CDR3 nucleotides read TGTGCCAGTAGTACAGGGGACTCGAGGAATGAAAAACTGTTTTTT. It yields the protein CASSTGDSRNEKLFF. Full variable domain (rest looked up from reference TRBV19 and TRBJ1-4): DGGITQSPKYLFRKEGQNVTLSCEQNLNHDAMYWYRQDPGQGLRLIYYSQIVNDFQKGDIAEGYSVSREKKESFPLTVTSAQKNPTAFYLCASSTGDSRNEKLFFGSGTQLSVL.

The CDR3: CASTRDTGELFF. In DNA, the CDR3 is TGTGCCAGTACAAGGGACACCGGGGAGCTGTTTTTT. The chain has TRBV19 and TRBJ2-2; D not certain. The germline V and J ends were trimmed by 7 bases and 3 bases, with 6 bases remaining between them. CDR3 length: 12 residues. CDR1 and CDR2 from the germline V gene are LNHDA and SQIVND (reference sequence).

The V gene is TRBV29-1, the J gene TRBJ1-1; TRBD1 matches at 7 bases. CDR3 length equals 12 residues. The V segment lost 7 bases and the J segment 5 bases; nucleotides outside the gene matches: 7. CDR1 and CDR2 (germline): SQVTM, ANQGSEA. The CDR3 DNA sequence: TGCAGCGCTAAGACAGGGCAGACTGAAGCTTTCTTT. Its translation is CSAKTGQTEAFF. The whole variable domain, remainder taken from reference TRBV29-1 and TRBJ1-1, is SAVISQKPSRDICQRGTSLTIQCQVDSQVTMMFWYRQQPGQSLTLIATANQGSEATYESGFVIDKFPISRPNLTFSTLTVSNMSPEDSSIYLCSAKTGQTEAFFGQGTRLTVV.

V and J are TRBV7-2 and TRBJ2-1; 8 bases map to TRBD2. The CDR3 runs to 13 residues. Germline loops: CDR1 SGHTA, CDR2 FQGNSA. Trimming cost V 3 bases and J 12 bases; bases outside gene matches: 7. The CDR3 nucleotides are TGTGCCAGCAGCTTCCTGGGAACTAGCGGGCAGTTCTTC. The encoded protein is CASSFLGTSGQFF.